This entry lists 26 T cell receptor beta chains sequenced from one sample in a study of vaccination effects on CD4 cells after COVID-19. Libraries were prepared by immunoSEQ multiplex PCR; TCRdb keeps only in-frame clonotypes and omits some of them. Here the sample spans about 26,000 clones, 75% to 80% being singletons. Within the ViraFEST assay, antigen-specific CD4+ T cells underwent expansion with viral peptide pools prior to sequencing. Between days 10 and 11 of culture, CD4+ T cells were separated out. Documented for the person is a PCR-confirmed SARS-CoV-2 infection occurring between March and December 2020. Antigen specificity for these receptors is unknown. The sequences come from CD4+ T cells from PBMCs cultured with HCoV-NL63 spike peptides, collected before COVID-19 vaccination. Every receptor here comes from a human donor who had a prior SARS-CoV-2 infection.

The V gene is TRBV9, the J gene TRBJ2-1; D gene ambiguous. V shed 0 bases and J shed 0 bases, with 7 bases lying between them. This CDR3 is built from 15 residues. Germline CDR1 and CDR2: SGDLS and YYNGEE. The CDR3 sequence is CASSVEESSYNEQFF. The CDR3 nucleotides read TGTGCCAGCAGCGTAGAGGAGAGCTCCTACAATGAGCAGTTCTTC.

The chain combines TRBV30 with TRBJ2-1; 9 bases are shared with TRBD1. J gave up 2 bases and V 0 bases, and 5 bases lay outside the gene matches. This CDR3 contains 16 residues. Germline CDR1 is GTSNPN and CDR2 is SVGIG (reference sequence). CDR3 sequence: CAWSVRDRATYNEQFF. The CDR3, as DNA: TGTGCCTGGAGTGTCCGGGACAGGGCTACCTACAATGAGCAGTTCTTC.

The table lists this clone with a count of one. The rearrangement links TRBV30 to TRBJ1-5, with a weak D call TRBD1 (5 bases). V was shortened by 0 bases and J by 3 bases, with 24 bases between the two germline ends. This CDR3 is 19 amino acids long. CDR1 is GTSNPN and CDR2 is SVGIG in the germline V gene (reference sequence). As DNA, the CDR3 is TGTGCCTGGAGTGTCAAGGCAGGCGGGGCACAGGATTTCAATCAGCCCCAGCATTTT. Translating it yields CAWSVKAGGAQDFNQPQHF.

This rearrangement joins TRBV4-1 to TRBJ2-2; D perhaps matches TRBD1 (6 bases). Trimming removed 3 bases from V and 4 bases from J, with 12 bases in between. The CDR3 covers 15 residues. Germline CDR1 reads MGHRA; CDR2 reads YSYEKL. The CDR3 DNA reads TGCGCCAGCAGCCACCCAGGGGTTACCACCGGGGAGCTGTTTTTT. Its protein product is CASSHPGVTTGELFF.

The chain carries TRBV7-2 and TRBJ2-5; possibly TRBD1 or TRBD2 for D (5 bases each). CDR3 length equals 13 residues. Germline CDR1 and CDR2: SGHTA and FQGNSA. V lost 5 bases and J 1 base, leaving 8 bases between the germline ends. The CDR3 region has the DNA TGTGCCAGCAGCCCCGGGACCCAAGAGACCCAGTACTTC. Residues: CASSPGTQETQYF.

The chain couples TRBV13 to TRBJ2-1; 13 bases line up with TRBD2. In germline, CDR1 is PRHDT, CDR2 FYEKMQ (reference sequence). With 0 bases clipped from V and 3 bases from J, the junction kept 14 bases outside the gene matches. The CDR3 contains 21 residues. The CDR3 bases are TGTGCCAGCAGCTTAGGCCGTATATGGACTAGCGGGGGAACAAACTACAATGAGCAGTTCTTC. This encodes CASSLGRIWTSGGTNYNEQFF.

The genes are TRBV15 and TRBJ2-3; no reliable D call. The CDR3 contains 12 residues. V was trimmed by 4 bases and J by 8 bases, leaving 10 bases between them. Germline assignment: CDR1 LNHNV and CDR2 YYDKDF (reference sequence). The CDR3 DNA sequence: TGTGCCACCAGCATTCCGGTCGGTACGCAGTATTTT. Protein: CATSIPVGTQYF. Supplemented by reference TRBV15 and TRBJ2-3, the full variable domain reads DAMVIQNPRYQVTQFGKPVTLSCSQTLNHNVMYWYQQKSSQAPKLLFHYYDKDFNNEADTPDNFQSRRPNTSFCFLDIRSPGLGDTAMYLCATSIPVGTQYFGPGTRLTVL.

This chain links TRBV5-1 with TRBJ2-1; 8 bases align to TRBD2. Trimming at V came to 3 bases and at J to 4 bases, leaving 9 bases not matched to a gene. Germline V gene lookup returns CDR1 SGHRS and CDR2 YFSETQ. The CDR3 spans 16 residues. For the CDR3, the DNA is TGCGCCAGCAGCTCCCAGGTGGCGGGGGGTTACAATGAGCAGTTCTTC. It is translated as CASSSQVAGGYNEQFF.

The chain employs TRBV3-1 (or the pseudogene TRBV3-2) and TRBJ1-2, with D tentatively TRBD1 (6 bases). Germline assignment: CDR1 LGHDT and CDR2 YNNKEL (reference sequence). CDR3 length: 12 amino acids. Trimming took 2 bases from V and 7 from J, leaving 8 bases between them. The DNA for the CDR3 is TGTGCCAGCAGCCAATACAGGGTTGGCTACACCTTC. Translation: CASSQYRVGYTF.

The rearrangement joins TRBV12-3 or TRBV12-4 to TRBJ1-3; D ambiguous. The ends were cut back, 6 bases at V and 0 bases at J, with 6 bases in the middle. This CDR3 spans 13 amino acids. The CDR3 DNA sequence: TGTGCCAGCAGCCAGTTCTCTGGAAACACCATATATTTT. Amino acid sequence: CASSQFSGNTIYF.

The chain couples TRBV4-3 to TRBJ1-4; TRBD1 aligns across 7 bases. The CDR3 covers 15 residues. Germline CDR1 LGHNA, CDR2 YSLEER. After removal of 0 bases from V and 7 bases from J, the junction contained 5 bases not matched to a gene. Here the CDR3 DNA reads TGCGCCAGCAGCCAAGACAGGGGGGGCGGTGAAAAACTGTTTTTT. Protein product: CASSQDRGGGEKLFF.

The V gene is TRBV7-3, the J gene TRBJ1-1; D is undetermined. The germline gives CDR1 SGHTA, CDR2 FQGTGA. The CDR3 runs 13 residues. The V gene lost 5 bases and the J gene lost 3 bases, with 10 bases spanning the gap. The CDR3 region has the DNA TGTGCCAGCAGCGTAGAAAAGGACACTGAAGCTTTCTTT. It encodes CASSVEKDTEAFF.

The chain uses TRBV7-8 and TRBJ1-4; no reliable D call. The CDR3 runs 15 residues. V lost 1 base and J 4 bases, leaving 10 bases between the germline ends. Germline V gives CDR1 SGHVS, CDR2 FQNEAQ. The CDR3 region is CASSLVWGDNEKLFF. CDR3 DNA sequence: TGTGCCAGCAGCTTAGTCTGGGGAGATAATGAAAAACTGTTTTTT.

This clone was recorded once. The genes are TRBV27 and TRBJ2-7, with 10 positions matching TRBD1. V dropped 5 bases and J dropped 2; count of bases not matched to a gene: 6. CDR3 length equals 15 residues. In germline, CDR1 is MNHEY, CDR2 SMNVEV (reference sequence). The CDR3 spells CASSRKGQGAYEQYF. The CDR3 coding sequence is TGTGCCAGCAGTCGAAAAGGACAGGGGGCCTACGAGCAGTACTTC.

The chain employs TRBV4-2 and TRBJ2-5, with unresolved D. With 0 bases removed from V and 2 bases from J, the gap between germline ends came to 13 bases. The CDR3 has 16 amino acids. From germline, CDR1 is LGHNA and CDR2 YNFKEQ. The CDR3 loop is CASSQEGQVEQETQYF. CDR3 nucleotides: TGTGCCAGCAGCCAAGAAGGGCAAGTAGAGCAAGAGACCCAGTACTTC.

The chain carries TRBV11-2 and TRBJ2-1; 9 nucleotides align to TRBD2. CDR1 is SGHAT, CDR2 FQNNGV, per germline. This CDR3 has 17 residues. V lost 1 base and J lost 0; bases outside the gene matches: 4. The CDR3 here is CASSLGFSGSSYNEQFF. CDR3 DNA sequence: TGTGCCAGCAGCTTAGGTTTTAGCGGGAGCTCCTACAATGAGCAGTTCTTC.

This clone was observed once. The CDR3 here is CASSPLPGQTKLNTEAFF. The CDR3 bases are TGTGCCAGCTCACCCCTACCTGGGCAGACTAAACTTAACACTGAAGCTTTCTTT. The rearrangement uses TRBV18 and TRBJ1-1, with D unclear. CDR1 is KGHSH, CDR2 LQKENI, per germline. Trimming cost V 3 bases and J 2 bases, with 22 bases left between them. CDR3 length: 18 amino acids.

This clone was picked up one time. The chain employs TRBV18 and TRBJ2-2, with a weak D call TRBD1 (5 bases). Germline assignment: CDR1 KGHSH and CDR2 LQKENI. V lost 2 bases and J lost 1, with 8 bases in between. The CDR3 has 15 residues. CDR3 coding DNA: TGTGCCAGCTCACCAAACACAGGGAACACCGGGGAGCTGTTTTTT. Protein product: CASSPNTGNTGELFF. Full variable domain (rest looked up from reference TRBV18 and TRBJ2-2): NAGVMQNPRHLVRRRGQEARLRCSPMKGHSHVYWYRQLPEEGLKFMVYLQKENIIDESGMPKERFSAEFPKEGPSILRIQQVVRGDSAAYFCASSPNTGNTGELFFGEGSRLTVL.

V and J are TRBV7-6 and TRBJ1-3, with 8 positions matching TRBD1. The germline CDR1 and CDR2 sequences are SGHVS and FNYEAQ. Trimming cost V 4 bases and J 0 bases; bases outside gene matches: 8. The CDR3 is 17 residues long. For the CDR3, the DNA is TGTGCCAGCAGCTCCCATACAGGGGGGAGCTCTGGAAACACCATATATTTT. Residues: CASSSHTGGSSGNTIYF.

The J gene is TRBJ2-4, the V gene TRBV15; 7 bases match TRBD2. The CDR3 runs to 12 residues. The junction had 8 bases not matched to a gene; V was cut back by 5 bases and J by 13 bases. The germline V gene encodes CDR1 LNHNV and CDR2 YYDKDF (reference sequence). The CDR3 DNA is TGTGCCACCAGCTTTGGGAGGGAGGGCCAGTACTTC. It encodes CATSFGREGQYF.

The genes are TRBV10-3 and TRBJ1-5; D might be TRBD1 (6 bases). The CDR3 spans 13 residues. Trimming took off 6 bases at V and 3 bases at J, with 9 bases between the two ends. CDR1 is ENHRY, CDR2 SYGVKD, per germline. In DNA form, the CDR3 reads TGTGCCATCAGGACAGGAGTCAATCAGCCCCAGCATTTT. This translates into CAIRTGVNQPQHF.

The genes are TRBV7-8 and TRBJ1-3; no definite D call. The V gene lost 5 bases and the J gene lost 0 bases, with 14 bases spanning the gap. The CDR3 totals 16 residues. The germline V gene encodes CDR1 SGHVS and CDR2 FQNEAQ. CDR3 nucleotide sequence: TGTGCCAGCAGCATCACTAACGACAACTCTGGAAACACCATATATTTT. Its protein is CASSITNDNSGNTIYF.

V and J are TRBV6-5 and TRBJ2-2; D gene unclear. The V end was cut by 6 bases, the J end by 4 bases, with 9 bases between. Germline CDR1 and CDR2: MNHEY and SVGAGI. This CDR3 contains 13 residues. The CDR3, as DNA: TGTGCCAGCAGACGGACGGCCACCGGGGAGCTGTTTTTT. Amino acid sequence: CASRRTATGELFF.

V gene TRBV6-6 combines with J gene TRBJ1-2; tentatively, D is TRBD1 (5 bases). This CDR3 spans 16 amino acids. V was trimmed by 6 bases and J by 4 bases, leaving 21 bases between them. Per the germline V gene, CDR1 is MNHNY and CDR2 is SVGAGI (reference sequence). DNA for the CDR3: TGTGCCAGCAGCGACGAACCGGGACGATCGGGCTATGGCTACACCTTC. Protein product: CASSDEPGRSGYGYTF.

This clone was seen a handful of times. The gene calls are TRBV5-5 and TRBJ2-2, with D possibly being TRBD1 or TRBD2 (5 bases each). Trimming left V 4 bases short and J 4 bases short, with 14 bases between. Per the germline V gene, CDR1 is SGHKS and CDR2 is YYEKEE (reference sequence). There are 15 residues in the CDR3. CDR3 region: CASSEREGVTGELFF. The CDR3 bases are TGTGCCAGCAGCGAACGGGAAGGGGTCACCGGGGAGCTGTTTTTT.

V usage is TRBV6-7 and J usage is TRBJ2-7; 7 positions agree with TRBD2. TRBV6-7 is reported as an ORF; its role is uncertain. V was clipped by 0 bases and J by 5 bases; unmatched bases: 7. CDR3 length equals 15 residues. The CDR3 DNA reads TGTGCCAGCAGTTACTCGGCGGGAGCGGGGAACGAGCAGTACTTC. Its translation: CASSYSAGAGNEQYF.